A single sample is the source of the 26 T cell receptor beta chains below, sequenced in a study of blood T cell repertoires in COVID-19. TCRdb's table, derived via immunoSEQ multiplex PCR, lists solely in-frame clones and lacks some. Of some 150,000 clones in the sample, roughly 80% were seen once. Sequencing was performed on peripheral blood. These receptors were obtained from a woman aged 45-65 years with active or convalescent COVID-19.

Here the CDR3 reads CASSPGQMNTEAFF. CDR3 nucleotide sequence: TGTGCCAGCTCCCCGGGACAGATGAACACTGAAGCTTTCTTT. The V gene is TRBV18, the J gene TRBJ1-1; TRBD1 aligns across 7 bases. Losses at the gene ends were 6 bases for V and 0 bases for J; bases not matched to a gene: 4. This CDR3 has 14 amino acids. The germline V gene encodes CDR1 KGHSH and CDR2 LQKENI.

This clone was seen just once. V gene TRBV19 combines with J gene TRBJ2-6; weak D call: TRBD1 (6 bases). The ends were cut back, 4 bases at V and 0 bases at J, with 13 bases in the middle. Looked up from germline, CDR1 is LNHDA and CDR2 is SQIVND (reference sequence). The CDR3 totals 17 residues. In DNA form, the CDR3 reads TGTGCCAGTAGTAGGGACACGATCCGCTCTGGGGCCAACGTCCTGACTTTC. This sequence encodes CASSRDTIRSGANVLTF.

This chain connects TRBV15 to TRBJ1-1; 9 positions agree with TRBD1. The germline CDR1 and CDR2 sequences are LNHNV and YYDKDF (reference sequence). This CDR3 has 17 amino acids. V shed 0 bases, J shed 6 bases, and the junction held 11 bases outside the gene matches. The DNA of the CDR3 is TGTGCCACCAGCAGAGATCCCCAGGGACAGGGTAGTTCTGAAGCTTTCTTT. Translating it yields CATSRDPQGQGSSEAFF.

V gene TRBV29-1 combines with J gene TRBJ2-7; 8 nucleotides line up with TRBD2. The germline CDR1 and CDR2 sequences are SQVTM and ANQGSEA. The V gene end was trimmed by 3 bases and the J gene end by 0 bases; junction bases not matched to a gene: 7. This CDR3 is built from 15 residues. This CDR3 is CSVEGPAGDSYEQYF. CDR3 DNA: TGCAGCGTTGAGGGGCCAGCGGGAGACTCCTACGAGCAGTACTTC.

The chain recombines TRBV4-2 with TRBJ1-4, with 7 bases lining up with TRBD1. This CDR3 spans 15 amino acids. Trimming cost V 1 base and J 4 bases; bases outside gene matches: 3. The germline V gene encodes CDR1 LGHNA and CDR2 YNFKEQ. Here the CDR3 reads CASSQGGQDNEKLFF. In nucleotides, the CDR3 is TGTGCCAGCAGCCAAGGAGGACAGGATAATGAAAAACTGTTTTTT.

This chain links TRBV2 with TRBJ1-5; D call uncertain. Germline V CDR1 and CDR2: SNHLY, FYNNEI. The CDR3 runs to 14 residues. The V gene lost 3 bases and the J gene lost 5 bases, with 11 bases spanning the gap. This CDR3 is CASSDTAGYQPQHF. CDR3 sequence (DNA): TGTGCCAGCAGTGATACGGCGGGTTATCAGCCCCAGCATTTT.

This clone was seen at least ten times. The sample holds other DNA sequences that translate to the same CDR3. CDR3 protein: CAWSGGQDNSPLHF. The CDR3 nucleotides are TGTGCCTGGAGTGGGGGACAGGATAATTCACCCCTCCACTTT. The chain has TRBV30 and TRBJ1-6, with 8 nucleotides matching TRBD1. Germline CDR1 GTSNPN, CDR2 SVGIG (reference sequence). V trimming: 1 base; J trimming: 5 bases; junction bases outside the gene matches: 1. The CDR3 contains 14 residues. The whole variable domain, filled in from reference TRBV30 and TRBJ1-6, reads SQTIHQWPATLVQPVGSPLSLECTVEGTSNPNLYWYRQAAGRGLQLLFYSVGIGQISSEVPQNLSASRPQDRQFILSSKKLLLSDSGFYLCAWSGGQDNSPLHFGNGTRLTVT.

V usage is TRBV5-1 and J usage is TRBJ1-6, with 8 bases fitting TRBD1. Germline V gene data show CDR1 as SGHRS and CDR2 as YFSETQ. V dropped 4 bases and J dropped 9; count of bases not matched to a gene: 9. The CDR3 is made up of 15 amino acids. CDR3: CASSIGQGYGSPLHF. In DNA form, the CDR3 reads TGCGCCAGCAGCATCGGACAGGGATATGGTTCACCCCTCCACTTT.

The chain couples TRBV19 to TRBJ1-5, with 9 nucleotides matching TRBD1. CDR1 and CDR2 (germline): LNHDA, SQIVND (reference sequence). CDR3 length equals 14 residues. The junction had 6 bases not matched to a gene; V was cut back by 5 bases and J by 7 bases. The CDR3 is CASSGTGGRQPQHF. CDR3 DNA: TGTGCCAGTAGTGGAACAGGGGGCCGGCAGCCCCAGCATTTT.

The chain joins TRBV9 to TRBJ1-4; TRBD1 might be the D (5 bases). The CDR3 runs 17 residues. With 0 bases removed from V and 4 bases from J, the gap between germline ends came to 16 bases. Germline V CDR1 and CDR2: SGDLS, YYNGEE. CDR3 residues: CASSVAAGRYGNEKLFF. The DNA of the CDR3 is TGTGCCAGCAGCGTAGCGGCAGGGCGGTATGGTAATGAAAAACTGTTTTTT.

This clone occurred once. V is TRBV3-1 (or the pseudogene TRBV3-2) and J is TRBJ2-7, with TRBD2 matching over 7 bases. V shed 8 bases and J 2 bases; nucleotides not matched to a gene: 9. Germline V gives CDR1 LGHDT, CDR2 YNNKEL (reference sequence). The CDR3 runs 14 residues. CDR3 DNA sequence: TGTGCCAGCGCCCTCCGGGACTACGCCTACGAGCAGTACTTC. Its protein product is CASALRDYAYEQYF.

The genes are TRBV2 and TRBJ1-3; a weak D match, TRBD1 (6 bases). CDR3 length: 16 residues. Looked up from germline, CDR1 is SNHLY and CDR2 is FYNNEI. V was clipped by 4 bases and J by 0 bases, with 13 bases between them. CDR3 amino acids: CASSVLGATSGNTIYF. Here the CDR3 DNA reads TGTGCCAGCAGTGTTCTGGGGGCGACCTCTGGAAACACCATATATTTT.

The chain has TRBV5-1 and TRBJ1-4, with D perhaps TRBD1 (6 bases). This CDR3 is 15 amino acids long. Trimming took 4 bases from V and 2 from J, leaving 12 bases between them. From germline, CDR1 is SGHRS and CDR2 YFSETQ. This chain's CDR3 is CASSTDSTTNEKLFF. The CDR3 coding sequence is TGCGCCAGCAGCACGGACAGTACGACTAATGAAAAACTGTTTTTT.

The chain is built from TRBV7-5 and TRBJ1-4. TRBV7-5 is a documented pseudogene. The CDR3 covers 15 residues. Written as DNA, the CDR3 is TGTGTCAGAAGCCGAGAGACTCGGGCTAATGAAAAACTGTTTTTT. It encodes CVRSRETRANEKLFF.

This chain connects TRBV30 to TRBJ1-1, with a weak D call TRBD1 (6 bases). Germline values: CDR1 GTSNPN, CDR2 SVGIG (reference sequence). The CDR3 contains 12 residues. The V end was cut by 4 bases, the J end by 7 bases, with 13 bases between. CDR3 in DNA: TGTGCCTGGAAGAGGGGGGGGAATGAAGCTTTCTTT. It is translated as CAWKRGGNEAFF.

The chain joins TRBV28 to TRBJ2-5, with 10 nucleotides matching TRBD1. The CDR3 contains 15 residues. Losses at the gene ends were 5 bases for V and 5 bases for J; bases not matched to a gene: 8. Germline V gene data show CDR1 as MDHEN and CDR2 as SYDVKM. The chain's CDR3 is CASSERQGAGETQYF. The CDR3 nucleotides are TGTGCCAGCAGTGAAAGACAGGGGGCCGGGGAGACCCAGTACTTC.

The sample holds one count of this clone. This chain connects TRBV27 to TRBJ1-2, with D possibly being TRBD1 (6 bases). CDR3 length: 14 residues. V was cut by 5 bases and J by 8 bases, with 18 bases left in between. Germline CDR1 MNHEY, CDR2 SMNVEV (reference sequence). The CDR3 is CASSPRGGAGGYTF. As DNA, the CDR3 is TGTGCCAGCAGTCCGCGTGGGGGGGCGGGGGGCTACACCTTC.

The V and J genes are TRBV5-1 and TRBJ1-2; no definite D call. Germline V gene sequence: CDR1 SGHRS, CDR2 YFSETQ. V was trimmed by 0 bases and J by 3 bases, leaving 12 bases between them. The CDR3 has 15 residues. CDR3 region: CASSLGADGDYGYTF. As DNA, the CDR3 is TGCGCCAGCAGCTTGGGAGCCGATGGTGACTATGGCTACACCTTC.

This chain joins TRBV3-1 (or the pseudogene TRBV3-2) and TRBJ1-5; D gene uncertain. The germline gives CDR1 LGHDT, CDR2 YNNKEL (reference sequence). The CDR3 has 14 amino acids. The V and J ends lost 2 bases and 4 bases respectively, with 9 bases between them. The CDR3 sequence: CASSQTGPNQPQHF. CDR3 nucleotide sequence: TGTGCCAGCAGCCAAACCGGTCCTAATCAGCCCCAGCATTTT.

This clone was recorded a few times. CDR3 amino acids: CASSQALAGWSGYTF. CDR3 DNA: TGTGCCAGCAGCCAAGCGCTCGCGGGGTGGAGTGGCTACACCTTC. The V and J genes are TRBV3-1 (or the pseudogene TRBV3-2) and TRBJ1-2; D unresolved. Germline V gives CDR1 LGHDT, CDR2 YNNKEL (reference sequence). Trimming shortened V by 1 base and J by 7 bases, and 16 bases separated the two germline ends. The CDR3 covers 15 residues.

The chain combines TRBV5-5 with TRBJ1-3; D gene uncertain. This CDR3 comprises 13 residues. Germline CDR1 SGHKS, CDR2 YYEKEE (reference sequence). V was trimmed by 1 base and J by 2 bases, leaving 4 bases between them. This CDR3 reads CASSLSAGNTIYF. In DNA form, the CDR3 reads TGTGCCAGCAGCTTGTCGGCTGGAAACACCATATATTTT.

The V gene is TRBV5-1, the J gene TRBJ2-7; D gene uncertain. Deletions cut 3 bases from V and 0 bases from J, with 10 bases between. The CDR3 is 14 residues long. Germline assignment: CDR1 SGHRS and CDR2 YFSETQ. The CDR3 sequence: CASSSQAGSYEQYF. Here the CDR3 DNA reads TGCGCCAGCAGCTCCCAGGCAGGCTCCTACGAGCAGTACTTC.

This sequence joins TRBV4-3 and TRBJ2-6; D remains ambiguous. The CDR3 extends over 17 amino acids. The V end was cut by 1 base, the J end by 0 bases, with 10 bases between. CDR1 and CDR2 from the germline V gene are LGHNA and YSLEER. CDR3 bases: TGCGCCAGCAGCCAAGCCGTATACAGCTCTGGGGCCAACGTCCTGACTTTC. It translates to CASSQAVYSSGANVLTF.

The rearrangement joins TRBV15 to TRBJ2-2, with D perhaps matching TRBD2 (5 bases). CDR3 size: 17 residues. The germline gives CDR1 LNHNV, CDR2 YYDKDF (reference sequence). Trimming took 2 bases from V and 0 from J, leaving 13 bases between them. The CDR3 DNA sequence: TGTGCCACCAGCAGATTCGGGATGGCAGCGAACACCGGGGAGCTGTTTTTT. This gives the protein CATSRFGMAANTGELFF.

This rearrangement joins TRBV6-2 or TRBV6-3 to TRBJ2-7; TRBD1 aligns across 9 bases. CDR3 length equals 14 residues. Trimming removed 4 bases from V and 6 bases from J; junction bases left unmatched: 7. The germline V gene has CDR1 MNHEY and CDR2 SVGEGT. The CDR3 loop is CASSLNRGLSEQYF. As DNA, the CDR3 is TGTGCCAGCAGTTTAAACAGGGGGCTCAGCGAGCAGTACTTC.

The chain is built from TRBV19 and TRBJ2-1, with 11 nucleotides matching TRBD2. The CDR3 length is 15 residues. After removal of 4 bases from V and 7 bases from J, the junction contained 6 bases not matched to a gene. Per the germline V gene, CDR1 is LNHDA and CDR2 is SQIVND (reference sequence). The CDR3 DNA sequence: TGTGCCAGTAGTAATCTAGCGGGGGGTAGGAATGAGCAGTTCTTC. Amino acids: CASSNLAGGRNEQFF.